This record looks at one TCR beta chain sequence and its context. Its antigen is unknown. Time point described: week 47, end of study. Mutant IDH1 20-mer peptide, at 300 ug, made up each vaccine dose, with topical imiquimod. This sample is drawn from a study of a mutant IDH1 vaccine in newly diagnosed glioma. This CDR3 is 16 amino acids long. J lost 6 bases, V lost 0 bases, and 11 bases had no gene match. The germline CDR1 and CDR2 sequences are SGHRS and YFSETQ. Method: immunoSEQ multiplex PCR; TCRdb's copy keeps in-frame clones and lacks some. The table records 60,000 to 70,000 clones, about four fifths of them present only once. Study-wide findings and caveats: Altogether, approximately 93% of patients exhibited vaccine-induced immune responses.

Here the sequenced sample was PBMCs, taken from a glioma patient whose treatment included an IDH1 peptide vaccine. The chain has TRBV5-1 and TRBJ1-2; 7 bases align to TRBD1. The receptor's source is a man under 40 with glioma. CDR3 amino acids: CASSLGDTTGAHGYTF. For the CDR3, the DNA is TGCGCCAGCAGCTTGGGAGACACCACAGGGGCCCATGGCTACACCTTC.